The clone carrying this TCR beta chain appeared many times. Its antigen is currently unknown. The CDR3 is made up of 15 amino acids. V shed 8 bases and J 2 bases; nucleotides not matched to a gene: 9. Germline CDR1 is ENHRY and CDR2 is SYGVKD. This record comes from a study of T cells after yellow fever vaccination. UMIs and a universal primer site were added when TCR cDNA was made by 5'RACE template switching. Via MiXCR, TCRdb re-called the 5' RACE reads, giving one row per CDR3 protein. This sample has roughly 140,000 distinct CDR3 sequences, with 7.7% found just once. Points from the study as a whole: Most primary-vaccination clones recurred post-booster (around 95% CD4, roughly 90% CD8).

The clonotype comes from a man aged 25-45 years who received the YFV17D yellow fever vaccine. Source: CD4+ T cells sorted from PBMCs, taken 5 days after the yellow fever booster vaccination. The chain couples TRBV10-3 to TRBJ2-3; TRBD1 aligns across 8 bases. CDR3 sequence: CAIRATGGSTDTQYF. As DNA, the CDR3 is TGTGCCATCCGGGCCACAGGGGGTTCCACAGATACGCAGTATTTT.